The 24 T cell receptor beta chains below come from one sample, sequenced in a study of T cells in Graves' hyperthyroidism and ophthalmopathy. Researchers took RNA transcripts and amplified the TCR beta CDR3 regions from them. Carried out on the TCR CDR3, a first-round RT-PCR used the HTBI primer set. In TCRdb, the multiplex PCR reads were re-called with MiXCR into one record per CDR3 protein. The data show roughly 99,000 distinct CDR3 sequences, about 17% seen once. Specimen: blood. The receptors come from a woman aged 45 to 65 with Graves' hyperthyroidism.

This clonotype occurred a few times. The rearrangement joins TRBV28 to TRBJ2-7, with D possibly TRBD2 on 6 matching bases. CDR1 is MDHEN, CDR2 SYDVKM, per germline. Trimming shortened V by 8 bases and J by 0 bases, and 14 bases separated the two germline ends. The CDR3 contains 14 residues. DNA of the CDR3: TGTGCCAGCCACCGGGGGACTTTCTCCTACGAGCAGTACTTC. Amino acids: CASHRGTFSYEQYF. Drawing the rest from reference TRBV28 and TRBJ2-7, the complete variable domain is DVKVTQSSRYLVKRTGEKVFLECVQDMDHENMFWYRQDPGLGLRLIYFSYDVKMKEKGDIPEGYSVSREKKERFSLILESASTNQTSMYLCASHRGTFSYEQYFGPGTRLTVT.

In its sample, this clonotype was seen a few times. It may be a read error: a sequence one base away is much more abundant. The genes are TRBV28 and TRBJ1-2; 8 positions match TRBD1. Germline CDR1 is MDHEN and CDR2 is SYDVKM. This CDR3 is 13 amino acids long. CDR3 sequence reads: CASRLLTGVGYTF. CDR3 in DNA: TGTGCCAGCCGTTTATTGACAGGGGTTGGCTACACCTTC.

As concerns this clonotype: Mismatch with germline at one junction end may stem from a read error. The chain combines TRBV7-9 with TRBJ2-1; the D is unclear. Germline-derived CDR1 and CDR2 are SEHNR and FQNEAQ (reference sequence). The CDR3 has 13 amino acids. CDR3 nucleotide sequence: TGTGCCGGCAGCTTAACTTCCTACAATGAGCAGTTCTTC. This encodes CAGSLTSYNEQFF.

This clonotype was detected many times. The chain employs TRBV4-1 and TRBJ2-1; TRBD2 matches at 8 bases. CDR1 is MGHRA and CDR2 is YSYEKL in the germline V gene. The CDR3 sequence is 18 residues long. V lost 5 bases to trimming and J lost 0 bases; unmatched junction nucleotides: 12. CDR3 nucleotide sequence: TGCGCCAGCAGCGTCGAACCGGGACTAGGGAGCTCCTACAATGAGCAGTTCTTC. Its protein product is CASSVEPGLGSSYNEQFF.

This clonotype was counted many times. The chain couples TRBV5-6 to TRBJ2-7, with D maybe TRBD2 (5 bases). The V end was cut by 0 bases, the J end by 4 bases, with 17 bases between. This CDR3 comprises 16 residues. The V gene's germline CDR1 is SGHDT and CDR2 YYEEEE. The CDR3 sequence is CASSLGGYPPEYEQYF. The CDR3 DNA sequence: TGTGCCAGCAGCTTGGGCGGGTACCCCCCCGAATACGAGCAGTACTTC.

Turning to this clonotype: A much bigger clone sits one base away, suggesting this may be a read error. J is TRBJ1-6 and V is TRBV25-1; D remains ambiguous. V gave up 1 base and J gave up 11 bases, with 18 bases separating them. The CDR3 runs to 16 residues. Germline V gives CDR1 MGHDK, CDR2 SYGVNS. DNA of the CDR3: TGTGCCAGCAGTGAATTATGGTTTCGTCTTGGTCCACCCCTCCACTTT. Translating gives CASSELWFRLGPPLHF.

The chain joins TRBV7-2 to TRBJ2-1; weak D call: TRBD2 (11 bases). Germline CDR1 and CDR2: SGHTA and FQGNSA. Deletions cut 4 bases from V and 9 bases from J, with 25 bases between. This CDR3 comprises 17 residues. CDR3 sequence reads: CASSSSGRRWTGGEQFF. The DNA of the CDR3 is TGTGCCAGCAGCTCTAGCGGGAGGCGATGGACAGGGGGTGAGCAGTTCTTC.

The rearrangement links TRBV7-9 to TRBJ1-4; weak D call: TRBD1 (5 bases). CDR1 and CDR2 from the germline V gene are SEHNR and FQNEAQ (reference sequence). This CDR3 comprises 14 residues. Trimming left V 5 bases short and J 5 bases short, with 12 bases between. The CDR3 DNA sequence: TGTGCCAGCAGCGCGGCCCGGGGGAATGAAAAACTGTTTTTT. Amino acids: CASSAARGNEKLFF.

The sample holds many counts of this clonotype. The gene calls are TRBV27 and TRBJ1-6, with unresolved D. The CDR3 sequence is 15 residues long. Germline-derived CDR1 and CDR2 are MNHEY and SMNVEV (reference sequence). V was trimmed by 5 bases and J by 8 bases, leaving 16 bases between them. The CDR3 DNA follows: TGTGCCAGCAGTCGCCCCCCGGTCGGGGATTCACCCCTCCACTTT. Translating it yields CASSRPPVGDSPLHF.

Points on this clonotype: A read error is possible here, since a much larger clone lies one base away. In DNA, the CDR3 is TGTGCCTGCAGCTTATTCGAGAACACTGAAGCTTTCTTT. It specifies CACSLFENTEAFF. The J gene is TRBJ1-1, the V gene TRBV7-9; no clear D. The CDR3 loop spans 13 amino acids. The germline V gene encodes CDR1 SEHNR and CDR2 FQNEAQ (reference sequence).

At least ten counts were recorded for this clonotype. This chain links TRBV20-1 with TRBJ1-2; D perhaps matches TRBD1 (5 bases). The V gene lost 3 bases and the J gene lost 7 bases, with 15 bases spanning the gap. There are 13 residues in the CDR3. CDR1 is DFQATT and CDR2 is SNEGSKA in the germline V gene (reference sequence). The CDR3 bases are TGCAGTGCTAGGGCCGACGGGGGAAGTGGCTACACCTTC. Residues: CSARADGGSGYTF.

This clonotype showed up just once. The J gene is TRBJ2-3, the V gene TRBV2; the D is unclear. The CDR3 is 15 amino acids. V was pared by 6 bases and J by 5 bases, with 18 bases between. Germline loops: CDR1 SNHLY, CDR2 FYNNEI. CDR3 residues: CASSNRAPGIDTQYF. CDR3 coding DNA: TGTGCCAGCAGCAACCGTGCTCCTGGGATAGATACGCAGTATTTT.

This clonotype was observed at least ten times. The chain's CDR3 is CASSRLQGGGEKLFF. Written as DNA, the CDR3 is TGCGCCAGCAGCCGCCTACAGGGTGGAGGTGAAAAACTGTTTTTT. The J gene is TRBJ1-4, the V gene TRBV4-1, with a weak D call TRBD1 (6 bases). From germline, CDR1 is MGHRA and CDR2 YSYEKL. V was cut by 4 bases and J by 7 bases, with 16 bases left in between. The CDR3 loop spans 15 amino acids.

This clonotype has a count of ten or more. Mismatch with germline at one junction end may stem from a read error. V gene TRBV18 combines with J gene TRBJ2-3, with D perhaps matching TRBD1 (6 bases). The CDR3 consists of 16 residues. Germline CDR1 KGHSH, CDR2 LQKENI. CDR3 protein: CASPPPRGQGTDTQYF. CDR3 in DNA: TGTGCCAGCCCACCACCGAGGGGACAAGGCACAGATACGCAGTATTTT.

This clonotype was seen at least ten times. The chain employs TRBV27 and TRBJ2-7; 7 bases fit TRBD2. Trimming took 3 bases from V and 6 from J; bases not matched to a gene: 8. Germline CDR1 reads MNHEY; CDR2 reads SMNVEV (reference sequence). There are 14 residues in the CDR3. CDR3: CASSLRTSSPEQYF. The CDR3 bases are TGTGCCAGCAGTTTGAGGACTAGTTCTCCCGAGCAGTACTTC.

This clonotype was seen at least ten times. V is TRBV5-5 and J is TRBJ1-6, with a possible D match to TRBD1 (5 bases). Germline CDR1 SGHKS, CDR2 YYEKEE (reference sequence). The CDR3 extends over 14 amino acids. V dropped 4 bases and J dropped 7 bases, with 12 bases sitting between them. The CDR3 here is CASSLDGGNSPLHF. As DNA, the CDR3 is TGTGCCAGCAGCCTGGATGGGGGAAATTCACCCCTCCACTTT.

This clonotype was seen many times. DNA for the CDR3: TGTGCCAGCAGCTTAAGCACCGGGACTCCGGCCTACGAGCAGTACTTC. This sequence encodes CASSLSTGTPAYEQYF. The chain carries TRBV7-2 and TRBJ2-7; D might be TRBD2 (6 bases). This CDR3 region has 16 residues. CDR1 is SGHTA and CDR2 is FQGNSA in the germline V gene. V shed 2 bases and J shed 2 bases, with 16 bases lying between them.

Here the CDR3 reads CASSELGGEPQHF. The CDR3 nucleotides are TGTGCCAGCAGTGAATTGGGGGGGGAGCCCCAGCATTTT. This sequence joins TRBV25-1 and TRBJ1-5, with TRBD1 as a possible D gene (5 bases). Germline CDR1 MGHDK, CDR2 SYGVNS. V shed 1 base and J shed 8 bases, with 9 bases lying between them. This CDR3 is built from 13 residues.

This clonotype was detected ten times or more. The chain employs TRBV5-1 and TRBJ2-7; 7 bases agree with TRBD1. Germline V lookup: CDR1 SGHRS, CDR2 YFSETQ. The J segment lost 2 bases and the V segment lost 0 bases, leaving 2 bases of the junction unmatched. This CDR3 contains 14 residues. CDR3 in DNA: TGCGCCAGCAGCTTGGGGGACAGCGCCTACGAGCAGTACGTC. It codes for CASSLGDSAYEQYV.

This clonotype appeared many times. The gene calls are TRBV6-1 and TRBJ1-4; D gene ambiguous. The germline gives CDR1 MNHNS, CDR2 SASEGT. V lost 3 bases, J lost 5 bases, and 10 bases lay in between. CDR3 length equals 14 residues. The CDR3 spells CASSDVNQNEKLFF. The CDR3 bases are TGTGCCAGCAGTGACGTAAACCAGAATGAAAAACTGTTTTTT.

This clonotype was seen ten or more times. The CDR3 is CAISPGGGSYNEQFF. In nucleotides, the CDR3 is TGTGCCATCTCCCCCGGGGGCGGCTCCTACAATGAGCAGTTCTTC. The J gene is TRBJ2-1, the V gene TRBV6-1; the D call may be TRBD1 or TRBD2 (6 bases each). Germline-derived CDR1 and CDR2 are MNHNS and SASEGT. The CDR3 runs to 15 residues. Trimming left V 10 bases short and J 0 bases short, with 16 bases between.

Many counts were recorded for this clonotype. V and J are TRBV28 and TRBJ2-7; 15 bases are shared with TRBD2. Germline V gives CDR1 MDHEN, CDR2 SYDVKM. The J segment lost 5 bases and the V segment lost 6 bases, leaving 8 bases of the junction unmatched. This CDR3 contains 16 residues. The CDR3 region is CASSEGLAGGEDEQYF. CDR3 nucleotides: TGTGCCAGCAGCGAGGGACTAGCGGGAGGTGAAGACGAGCAGTACTTC. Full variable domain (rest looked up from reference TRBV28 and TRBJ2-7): DVKVTQSSRYLVKRTGEKVFLECVQDMDHENMFWYRQDPGLGLRLIYFSYDVKMKEKGDIPEGYSVSREKKERFSLILESASTNQTSMYLCASSEGLAGGEDEQYFGPGTRLTVT.

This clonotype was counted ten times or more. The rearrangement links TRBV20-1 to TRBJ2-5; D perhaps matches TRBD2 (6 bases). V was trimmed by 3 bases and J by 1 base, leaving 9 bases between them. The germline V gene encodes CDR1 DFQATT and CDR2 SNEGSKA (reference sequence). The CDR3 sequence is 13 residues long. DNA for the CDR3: TGCAGTGCTAGTGGGGGGATCCAAGAGACCCAGTACTTC. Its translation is CSASGGIQETQYF.

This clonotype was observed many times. Here the CDR3 DNA reads TGTGCCAGCAGTAAGACAGCCCTTTACGAGCAGTACTTC. As protein: CASSKTALYEQYF. The chain combines TRBV12-3 or TRBV12-4 with TRBJ2-7, with a weak D call TRBD1 (5 bases). CDR3 size: 13 residues. With 5 bases removed from V and 4 bases from J, the gap between germline ends came to 12 bases.